This TCR beta chain was retrieved from a study of T cells after posttransplantation cyclophosphamide. Study conclusions and caveats: After PTCy, TRB diversity resembled that of CNI/methotrexate controls. Later blood repertoires were often dominated by clones from the donor CD8+ memory compartment.

Assay used: immunoSEQ multiplex PCR; TCRdb lists only in-frame clones, some missing. The sample was found to contain 17,000 or so clones, and every one recurs. There are many counts of this clone. The antigen remains undetermined. Cyclophosphamide on days +3 and +4 followed busulfan-fludarabine conditioning and a marrow graft. The specimen comprised PBMCs, sampled after allogeneic stem cell transplant with posttransplant cyclophosphamide. The TCR sequence derives from a female patient between 25 and 45 years old who received an allogeneic stem cell transplant from a related donor, was CMV-positive, and had no GVHD. A subset of T cells may come from the graft donor.

CDR3 protein: CAGGTGVARYF. As DNA, the CDR3 is TGTGCCGGAGGGACAGGCGTGGCGAGGTACTTC. The rearrangement joins TRBV6-8 to TRBJ2-7, with 8 bases matching TRBD1. The V gene end was trimmed by 11 bases and the J gene end by 12 bases; junction bases not matched to a gene: 12. This CDR3 is 11 amino acids long. CDR1 is MNHGY, CDR2 SAAAGT, per germline.